This paragraph reports one TCR beta chain. Its target is unknown. Only in-frame clones appear in the TCRdb table, and some are missing; sequencing was by immunoSEQ multiplex PCR. The sample holds around 83,000 clones, around 92% seen once. The data were taken from a study of T cell responses to AZD1222 COVID-19 vaccine. Study-level results: Mapped onto spike, vaccine-associated CD4 TCRs spanned it and were dominant at 160-218 and 743-854. Baseline testing showed seropositivity in only a handful of AZD1222 recipients.

The material sequenced was peripheral blood, taken on day 0 of AZD1222 vaccination. This receptor was taken from an adult in good health.

The CDR3 sequence: CASSPQADHTDTQYF. CDR3 sequence (DNA): TGTGCCAGCTCACCCCAAGCGGACCACACAGATACGCAGTATTTT. The chain uses TRBV18 and TRBJ2-3; TRBD2 might be the D (5 bases). V was shortened by 3 bases and J by 2 bases, with 12 bases between the two germline ends. The CDR3 is made up of 15 amino acids. CDR1 KGHSH and CDR2 LQKENI come from the germline V gene.